Below are 23 T cell receptor beta chains sequenced from a single sample in a study of T-cell memory formation after mild COVID-19. TCRdb fed the 5' RACE reads into MiXCR, producing one record per CDR3 protein. The data hold tens of thousands of distinct CDR3 sequences, with about 12% observed a single time. The sequencing sample was made of PBMCs or a T cell subset sorted from them (not recorded which). The receptors stem from an adult woman who had mild COVID-19 (a few samples of this study predate the infection). Cell type and time point are not known.

The V gene is TRBV29-1, the J gene TRBJ1-2; 9 positions match TRBD1. The CDR3 length is 14 residues. The germline CDR1 and CDR2 sequences are SQVTM and ANQGSEA. V lost 6 bases to trimming and J lost 1 base; unmatched junction nucleotides: 6. CDR3 sequence (DNA): TGCAGCGTACGGGACAGGGTGGTTAACTATGGCTACACCTTC. Its translation is CSVRDRVVNYGYTF.

The V and J genes are TRBV11-2 and TRBJ2-1; D remains unclear. The V gene lost 5 bases and the J gene lost 2 bases, with 4 bases spanning the gap. Germline CDR1 and CDR2: SGHAT and FQNNGV. This CDR3 has 12 amino acids. The CDR3: CASSLTYNEQFF. In nucleotides, the CDR3 is TGTGCCAGCAGCCTGACCTACAATGAGCAGTTCTTC.

The chain uses TRBV4-1 and TRBJ2-7; weak D call: TRBD2 (5 bases). Trimming stripped 3 bases from V and 2 bases from J, with 11 bases between. Germline CDR1 MGHRA, CDR2 YSYEKL. This CDR3 has 14 amino acids. CDR3 in DNA: TGCGCCAGCAGCCAGAGGACTGTTACCTACGAGCAGTACTTC. This encodes CASSQRTVTYEQYF.

This clonotype was counted many times. This chain links TRBV27 with TRBJ2-1; D tentatively reads TRBD1 or TRBD2 (6 bases each). Germline V CDR1 and CDR2: MNHEY, SMNVEV (reference sequence). Trimming cost V 5 bases and J 6 bases, with 17 bases left between them. CDR3 length equals 15 residues. CDR3 residues: CASSPMGGALNEQFF. The CDR3 DNA is TGTGCCAGCAGTCCGATGGGGGGCGCCCTCAATGAGCAGTTCTTC.

This clonotype was observed a few times. The chain is built from TRBV4-2 and TRBJ2-3, with 12 bases fitting TRBD2. CDR3 length equals 19 residues. V was pared by 3 bases and J by 1 base, with 11 bases of the junction left unmatched. In germline, CDR1 is LGHNA, CDR2 YNFKEQ. The CDR3 loop reads CASSQPYGGLAGRTDTQYF. The CDR3 region has the DNA TGTGCCAGCAGCCAGCCCTACGGTGGACTAGCGGGGCGCACAGATACGCAGTATTTT.

The chain links TRBV5-6 to TRBJ2-3; 8 bases are a match to TRBD1. CDR1 and CDR2 from the germline V gene are SGHDT and YYEEEE. V gave up 6 bases and J gave up 6 bases; unmatched junction bases: 12. This CDR3 has 15 residues. CDR3 amino acids: CASTPPQGAADTQYF. Written as DNA, the CDR3 is TGTGCCAGCACCCCTCCCCAGGGGGCAGCGGATACGCAGTATTTT.

The gene calls are TRBV20-1 and TRBJ2-5, with D tentatively TRBD2 (7 bases). The germline V gene has CDR1 DFQATT and CDR2 SNEGSKA (reference sequence). V dropped 2 bases and J dropped 1 base, with 23 bases sitting between them. CDR3 length equals 18 residues. CDR3 residues: CSARSMVGGLRIQETQYF. As DNA, the CDR3 is TGCAGTGCTAGATCTATGGTGGGGGGGCTGAGAATCCAAGAGACCCAGTACTTC.

This clonotype was seen a few times. The chain employs TRBV7-2 and TRBJ1-1; TRBD1 is a possible D gene (5 bases). The CDR3 is 13 amino acids. Trimming stripped 2 bases from V and 13 bases from J, with 17 bases between. CDR1 is SGHTA, CDR2 FQGNSA, per germline. This CDR3 is CASSLILGQEVFF. Here the CDR3 DNA reads TGTGCCAGCAGCTTAATCTTGGGGCAGGAGGTTTTCTTT.

This clonotype was recorded a few times. J is TRBJ2-7 and V is TRBV4-3; 8 positions agree with TRBD2. This CDR3 spans 14 amino acids. Germline V CDR1 and CDR2: LGHNA, YSLEER. Trimming at V came to 1 base and at J to 7 bases, leaving 6 bases not matched to a gene. The CDR3 here is CASSQGLARWEQYF. In nucleotides, the CDR3 is TGCGCCAGCAGCCAAGGACTAGCGAGGTGGGAGCAGTACTTC.

This clonotype was counted between two and nine times. J is TRBJ2-5 and V is TRBV12-3 or TRBV12-4, with D perhaps TRBD1 or TRBD2 (5 bases each). Trimming removed 6 bases from V and 7 bases from J, with 27 bases in between. The CDR3 spans 17 residues. The DNA of the CDR3 is TGTGCCAGCAGCTTACTACCGGGACCCGCTATGTCGGGGACCCAGTACTTC. Protein: CASSLLPGPAMSGTQYF.

This clonotype came up a few times. The chain carries TRBV29-1 and TRBJ2-2, with 10 bases that match TRBD1. This CDR3 has 17 amino acids. Germline CDR1 is SQVTM and CDR2 is ANQGSEA. Trimming took 0 bases from V and 6 from J; bases not matched to a gene: 10. CDR3 sequence: CSVEDLRDRGLSGELFF. For the CDR3, the DNA is TGCAGCGTTGAAGACCTCCGGGACAGGGGTCTTTCCGGGGAGCTGTTTTTT.

This clonotype came up a few times. This chain connects TRBV30 to TRBJ1-1, with D tentatively TRBD1 (6 bases). Per the germline V gene, CDR1 is GTSNPN and CDR2 is SVGIG (reference sequence). The CDR3 has 14 residues. The ends were cut back, 3 bases at V and 0 bases at J, with 11 bases in the middle. The CDR3, as DNA: TGTGCCTGGAGATTAAAGGGGGTGAACACTGAAGCTTTCTTT. Translating gives CAWRLKGVNTEAFF.

In its sample, this clonotype was seen a few times. The chain recombines TRBV6-2 or TRBV6-3 with TRBJ2-7, with D unclear. The CDR3 extends over 18 amino acids. Germline CDR1 and CDR2: MNHEY and SVGEGT. V lost 2 bases, J lost 3 bases, and 23 bases lay in between. This CDR3 reads CASSYASEMVGSVYEQYF. Written as DNA, the CDR3 is TGTGCCAGCAGTTACGCCTCAGAGATGGTCGGTTCGGTCTACGAGCAGTACTTC.

This clonotype has only a few counts. The chain links TRBV4-1 to TRBJ1-1; 9 bases agree with TRBD1. V was clipped by 4 bases and J by 6 bases; unmatched bases: 6. CDR1 and CDR2 (germline): MGHRA, YSYEKL. The CDR3 extends over 14 amino acids. For the CDR3, the DNA is TGCGCCAGCAGCCTACAGGGGGCTATGTCTGAAGCTTTCTTT. This sequence encodes CASSLQGAMSEAFF.

The chain combines TRBV7-6 with TRBJ1-5, with D uncertain. V shed 0 bases and J shed 2 bases, with 8 bases lying between them. CDR3 length: 15 amino acids. From germline, CDR1 is SGHVS and CDR2 FNYEAQ. For the CDR3, the DNA is TGTGCCAGCAGCTTAGCAGAATATGGCAATCAGCCCCAGCATTTT. Its translation: CASSLAEYGNQPQHF.

The J gene is TRBJ2-5, the V gene TRBV12-3 or TRBV12-4; D uncertain. The germline V and J ends were trimmed by 2 bases and 0 bases, with 10 bases remaining between them. The CDR3 runs 15 residues. The chain's CDR3 is CASSLSRTYQETQYF. DNA of the CDR3: TGTGCCAGCAGTTTATCGCGGACCTACCAAGAGACCCAGTACTTC.

The CDR3 DNA reads TGTGCCAGCAGGTCCACCGGACTAGCGGGAACAGATACGCAGTATTTT. Residues: CASRSTGLAGTDTQYF. The genes are TRBV7-9 and TRBJ2-3; 12 bases line up with TRBD2. In germline, CDR1 is SEHNR, CDR2 FQNEAQ (reference sequence). The CDR3 length is 16 residues. J lost 3 bases, V lost 6 bases, and 7 bases had no gene match.

The chain employs TRBV6-5 and TRBJ2-2; 8 bases line up with TRBD2. CDR3 size: 18 residues. The V gene's germline CDR1 is MNHEY and CDR2 SVGAGI. V lost 6 bases and J lost 6; bases outside the gene matches: 18. The CDR3 nucleotides are TGTGCCAGCAGCCTCCGGGAGGGATCGATCCATGGGGCCGGGGAGCTGTTTTTT. Translation gives CASSLREGSIHGAGELFF.

This clonotype has just a few counts. The chain employs TRBV20-1 and TRBJ2-1, with 8 bases lining up with TRBD2. V lost 5 bases and J lost 0; bases outside the gene matches: 18. Germline V gene sequence: CDR1 DFQATT, CDR2 SNEGSKA (reference sequence). CDR3 length equals 19 residues. In DNA, the CDR3 is TGCAGTGCTGGATACTGGCGGGAGGCCACATGGAGCTCCTACAATGAGCAGTTCTTC. Protein sequence: CSAGYWREATWSSYNEQFF.

This clonotype was detected only a few times. DNA for the CDR3: TGTGCCACCAGTGATTGGGAAAGCGACAGGGGGCTTCGGCAAGAGACCCAGTACTTC. Protein product: CATSDWESDRGLRQETQYF. The chain joins TRBV24-1 to TRBJ2-5, with 10 nucleotides matching TRBD1. The CDR3 has 19 amino acids. The germline V gene encodes CDR1 KGHDR and CDR2 SFDVKD. Unmatched junction bases numbered 13, after V lost 2 bases and J lost 2 bases.

This clonotype was seen only a few times. The CDR3 reads CASSLALRGSTYEQYF. CDR3 coding DNA: TGTGCCAGCAGTTTAGCCCTACGGGGGTCCACCTACGAGCAGTACTTC. This sequence joins TRBV27 and TRBJ2-7; weak D call: TRBD2 (6 bases). Trimming took off 2 bases at V and 2 bases at J, with 16 bases between the two ends. Looked up from germline, CDR1 is MNHEY and CDR2 is SMNVEV (reference sequence). The CDR3 consists of 16 residues.

There are a few counts of this clonotype. J is TRBJ2-7 and V is TRBV29-1; D gene ambiguous. The V and J ends lost 0 bases and 0 bases respectively, with 9 bases between them. CDR1 SQVTM and CDR2 ANQGSEA come from the germline V gene. The CDR3 is 14 residues long. The CDR3 DNA is TGCAGCGTTGAAGATCATACCGACTCCTACGAGCAGTACTTC. Protein sequence: CSVEDHTDSYEQYF.

The CDR3, as DNA: TGTGCCAGCCGGACAGGCGGGCGGCCCCTCCACTTT. This codes for CASRTGGRPLHF. V and J are TRBV5-5 and TRBJ1-6, with 7 bases that match TRBD1. The CDR3 has 12 amino acids. Germline CDR1 is SGHKS and CDR2 is YYEKEE (reference sequence). The V gene end was trimmed by 7 bases and the J gene end by 13 bases; junction bases not matched to a gene: 8.